Included here is one T cell receptor (beta chain) sequence, with context. This sample stems from a study of blood T cell repertoires in COVID-19. The wider study: COVID-19 samples from acute and convalescent phases originated in the United States, Italy and Spain. PBMCs, B-cell-depleted T cells, or T cells provided the cDNA or gDNA that made up the material.

V was shortened by 4 bases and J by 5 bases, with 13 bases between the two germline ends. This CDR3 has 15 amino acids. Germline lookup yields CDR1 SGHRS and CDR2 YFSETQ. One Seattle source followed patients from active infection through their disease course. In the original workflow: For nucleated cells, counts were estimated from reference gene primer amplification. Generated by immunoSEQ multiplex PCR, the TCRdb table keeps only in-frame clones and is missing some. V, J and clone size derive from that table, while D and trimming were established from the DNA sequence. This sample has 50,000 to 65,000 clones, with 80% to 85% found just once.

This clonotype was obtained from a man aged 55 to 70 with COVID-19, enrolled during active disease. The sample comprised peripheral blood. This rearrangement joins TRBV5-1 to TRBJ1-6; perhaps TRBD1 as D (5 bases). The CDR3 sequence: CASSIQDKDNSPLHF. CDR3 nucleotide sequence: TGCGCCAGCAGCATACAGGATAAGGATAATTCACCCCTCCACTTT.